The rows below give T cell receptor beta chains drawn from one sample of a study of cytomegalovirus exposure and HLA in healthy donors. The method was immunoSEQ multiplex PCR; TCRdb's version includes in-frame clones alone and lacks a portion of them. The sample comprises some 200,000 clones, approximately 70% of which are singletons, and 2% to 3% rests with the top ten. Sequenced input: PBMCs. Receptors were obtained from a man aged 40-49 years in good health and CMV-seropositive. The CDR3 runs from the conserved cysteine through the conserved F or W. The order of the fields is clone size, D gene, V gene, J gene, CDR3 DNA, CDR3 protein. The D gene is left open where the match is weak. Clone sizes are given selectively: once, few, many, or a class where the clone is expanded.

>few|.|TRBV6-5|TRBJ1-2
TGTGCCAGCCAGGGTTACTATGGCTACACCTTC
CASQGYYGYTF
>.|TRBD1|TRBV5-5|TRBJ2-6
TGTGCCAGCAGCGCTGATCCACAGGGGGCGATAGGGGCCAACGTCCTGACTTTC
CASSADPQGAIGANVLTF
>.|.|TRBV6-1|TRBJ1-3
TGTGCCAGCAGTGAATTACTGTGGAAACGAGGAGACACCATATATTTT
CASSELLWKRGDTIYF
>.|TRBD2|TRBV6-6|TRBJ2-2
TGTGCCAGCAGTTCTAGCGGGGGTTCAACCGGGGAGCTGTTTTTT
CASSSSGGSTGELFF
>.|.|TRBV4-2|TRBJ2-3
TGTGCCAGCAGCCAAGAACAGGTCCGGACCACAGATACGCAGTATTTT
CASSQEQVRTTDTQYF
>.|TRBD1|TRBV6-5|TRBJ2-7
TGTGCCAGCAGTTACTCCCGAGTGACAGGGGCCTACGAGCAGTACTTC
CASSYSRVTGAYEQYF
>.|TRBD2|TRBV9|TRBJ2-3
TGTGCCAGCAGCGCGGCCGGGACTAGCGGGGGTGATACGCAGTATTTT
CASSAAGTSGGDTQYF
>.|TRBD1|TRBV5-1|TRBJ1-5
TGCGCCAGCAGCTTGGCCCAGGGGGGTCAGCCCCAGCATTTT
CASSLAQGGQPQHF
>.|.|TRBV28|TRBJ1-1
TGTGCCAGCAGTTTGCAGGGGAACACTGAAGCTTTCTTT
CASSLQGNTEAFF
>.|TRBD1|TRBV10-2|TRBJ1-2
TGCGCCAGCAGTGAGGGGACAGACTCTTTGGATGGCTACACCTTC
CASSEGTDSLDGYTF